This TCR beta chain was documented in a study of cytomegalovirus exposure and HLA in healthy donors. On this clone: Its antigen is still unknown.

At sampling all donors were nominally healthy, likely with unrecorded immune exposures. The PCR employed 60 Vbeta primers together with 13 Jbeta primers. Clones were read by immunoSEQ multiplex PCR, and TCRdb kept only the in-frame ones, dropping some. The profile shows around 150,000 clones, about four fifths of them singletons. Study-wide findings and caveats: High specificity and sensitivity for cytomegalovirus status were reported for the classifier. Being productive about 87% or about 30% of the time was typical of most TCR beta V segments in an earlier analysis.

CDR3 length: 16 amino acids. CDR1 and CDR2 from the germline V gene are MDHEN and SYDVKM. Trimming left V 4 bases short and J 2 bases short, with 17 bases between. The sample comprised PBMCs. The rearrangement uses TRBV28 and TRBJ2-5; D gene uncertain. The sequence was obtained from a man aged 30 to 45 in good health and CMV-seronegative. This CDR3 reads CASSSGYGRRQETQYF. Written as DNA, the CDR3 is TGTGCCAGCAGTTCCGGCTACGGCAGGCGACAAGAGACCCAGTACTTC.